The next 5 T cell receptor beta chains were all read from a single sample in a study of blood T cells in healthy people across ages. Primers used in a second PCR of about 7 to 12 cycles were a sample-barcoded 5' primer and a J-beta primer mix. MiXCR, applied by TCRdb to the 5' RACE reads, yields one record per CDR3 protein. The table has hundreds of thousands of distinct CDR3 sequences, under 45% seen once; the top ten hold approximately 19%. Sequenced: blood. The receptors shown here come from a man aged 60 to 75 in good health.

The chain combines TRBV12-3 or TRBV12-4 with TRBJ2-1; 13 bases are a match to TRBD2. The CDR3 consists of 20 residues. The J segment lost 0 bases and the V segment lost 5 bases, leaving 13 bases of the junction unmatched. The CDR3 DNA reads TGTGCCAGCAGTCCCGTTTTGGGGACTAGCGGGGATGGCTCCTACAATGAGCAGTTCTTC. It codes for CASSPVLGTSGDGSYNEQFF.

V and J are TRBV6-5 and TRBJ2-7; D is perhaps TRBD1 (5 bases). This CDR3 region has 17 residues. Germline CDR1 and CDR2: MNHEY and SVGAGI. Between the trimmed V and J ends, which lost 4 bases and 0 bases, there was a span of 19 bases. The CDR3 loop reads CASSSISTVLISYEQYF. The CDR3 DNA reads as TGTGCCAGCAGTTCCATATCGACAGTGTTGATCTCCTACGAGCAGTACTTC.

This chain links TRBV6-2 or TRBV6-3 with TRBJ1-1; 7 bases are shared with TRBD1. Germline CDR1 and CDR2: MNHEY and SVGEGT. V lost 5 bases, J lost 8 bases, and 14 bases stayed unmatched. The CDR3 is 15 residues long. CDR3 sequence reads: CASSGKGGLRIEAFF. The CDR3 nucleotides read TGTGCCAGCAGTGGAAAAGGGGGCCTAAGGATCGAAGCTTTCTTT.

The J gene is TRBJ1-5, the V gene TRBV30; 7 nucleotides line up with TRBD1. The J segment lost 6 bases and the V segment lost 3 bases, leaving 8 bases of the junction unmatched. CDR3 length: 14 amino acids. Germline V gene lookup returns CDR1 GTSNPN and CDR2 SVGIG (reference sequence). CDR3 loop: CAWRGKGGVQPQHF. The CDR3 DNA reads TGTGCCTGGAGGGGTAAAGGGGGCGTTCAGCCCCAGCATTTT. Full variable domain (remainder filled in from reference TRBV30 and TRBJ1-5): SQTIHQWPATLVQPVGSPLSLECTVEGTSNPNLYWYRQAAGRGLQLLFYSVGIGQISSEVPQNLSASRPQDRQFILSSKKLLLSDSGFYLCAWRGKGGVQPQHFGDGTRLSIL.

This chain connects TRBV5-1 to TRBJ2-5; D could derive from TRBD1 or TRBD2 (5 bases each). V was trimmed by 1 base and J by 3 bases, leaving 7 bases between them. There are 13 residues in the CDR3. Per the germline V gene, CDR1 is SGHRS and CDR2 is YFSETQ. CDR3 bases: TGCGCCAGCAGCTTGATGGGGGAAGAGACCCAGTACTTC. Translated: CASSLMGEETQYF.